This T cell receptor beta chain was identified in a study of T cell responses to AZD1222 COVID-19 vaccine. Study context: Second-dose intervals of approximately 4 or approximately 12 weeks were pooled. Whole-study findings and limits: In a largely white British group with more females than males, clonal diversity was possibly underestimated.

Sequenced by immunoSEQ multiplex PCR; TCRdb stores in-frame clones only, minus some. The data show 150,000 to 200,000 clones, about nine tenths seen once. This clone appeared once. Its specificity is unknown. The source of this sequence is an adult in good health. The sample here was peripheral blood, taken on day 0 of AZD1222 vaccination.

The DNA for the CDR3 is TGTGCCACCCAGGGGCAGGGGAAATACTACGAGCAGTACTTC. It yields the protein CATQGQGKYYEQYF. The chain carries TRBV28 and TRBJ2-7; D perhaps matches TRBD1 (6 bases). Germline V CDR1 and CDR2: MDHEN, SYDVKM. Trimming left V 10 bases short and J 3 bases short, with 19 bases between. The CDR3 sequence is 14 residues long.